This T cell receptor beta chain was retrieved from a study of blood T cells in healthy people across ages. Extraction yielded at least 5.5 micrograms of total RNA per sample. This CDR3 spans 16 amino acids. Trimming shortened V by 1 base and J by 8 bases, and 19 bases separated the two germline ends. A second PCR, run for about 7 to 11 cycles, used a sample-barcoded 5' primer plus a J-beta primer mix. TCRdb independently ran MiXCR on the 5' RACE reads; one entry per CDR3 protein. The sample consists of 910,000 or so distinct CDR3 sequences, roughly half of them appearing once. Sequencing was done on a sample of blood. The chain has TRBV12-3 or TRBV12-4 and TRBJ2-3; D possibly uses TRBD1 or TRBD2 (5 bases each). The TCR comes from a woman in her fifties or sixties in good health. CDR3 region: CASSLGTRGTRSTQYF. The CDR3, as DNA: TGTGCCAGCAGTTTAGGAACTAGGGGAACCCGTAGTACGCAGTATTTT.